These 29 T cell receptor beta chains were all obtained from the same sample, sequenced in a study of cytomegalovirus exposure and HLA in healthy donors. Vbeta (60) and Jbeta (13) primers were used in the PCR. Generated by immunoSEQ multiplex PCR, the TCRdb table keeps only in-frame clones and is missing some. The repertoire holds about 150,000 clones, roughly 73% seen once, with approximately 1.6% in the top ten. The specimen sequenced was PBMCs. The source of these receptors is a woman in her late teens or twenties in good health and CMV-seronegative.

This rearrangement joins TRBV19 to TRBJ2-1; no reliable D call. The CDR3 is 11 residues long. Trimming cost V 7 bases and J 3 bases, with 4 bases left between them. Germline V CDR1 and CDR2: LNHDA, SQIVND (reference sequence). CDR3 loop: CASTDYNEQFF. DNA of the CDR3: TGTGCCAGTACAGACTACAATGAGCAGTTCTTC.

V gene TRBV21-1 combines with J gene TRBJ1-6; the D segment call TRBD1 is taken from the table without a DNA check. TRBV21-1 is termed a pseudogene. CDR3 length equals 13 residues. The CDR3: CASSKGSGQPLHF. Written as DNA, the CDR3 is TGTGCCAGCAGCAAAGGATCTGGACAACCCCTCCACTTT.

V is TRBV28 and J is TRBJ2-2; possible D gene TRBD2, 6 bases. The CDR3 length is 12 residues. V lost 7 bases, J lost 8 bases, and 11 bases lay in between. The germline V gene has CDR1 MDHEN and CDR2 SYDVKM. The CDR3 DNA reads as TGTGCCAGCACGGGGGTTACAGGGGAGCTGTTTTTT. This encodes CASTGVTGELFF.

About this clone: Since the CDR3 does not end with the conserved phenylalanine or tryptophan, this likely comes from a read error. V gene TRBV9 combines with J gene TRBJ2-3; TRBD2 aligns across 7 bases. From germline, CDR1 is SGDLS and CDR2 YYNGEE. The CDR3 extends over 18 amino acids. J gave up 5 bases and V 1 base, and 16 bases lay outside the gene matches. This CDR3 reads CASSVYGGGVRDGDTQYV. Written as DNA, the CDR3 is TGTGCCAGCAGCGTATATGGTGGGGGGGTACGTGACGGAGATACGCAGTATGTT.

As DNA, the CDR3 is TGTGCCAGTAGTCCCGCACAGAACAATCAGCCCCAGCATTTT. Protein: CASSPAQNNQPQHF. The chain is built from TRBV19 and TRBJ1-5; D remains ambiguous. Trimming took 5 bases from V and 3 from J, leaving 11 bases between them. The CDR3 totals 14 residues. Germline V gives CDR1 LNHDA, CDR2 SQIVND (reference sequence).

This clone was detected a few times. The V and J genes are TRBV7-2 and TRBJ2-1; 7 bases map to TRBD2. The CDR3 covers 15 residues. V lost 1 base and J lost 2; bases outside the gene matches: 2. In germline, CDR1 is SGHTA, CDR2 FQGNSA. The CDR3 DNA reads as TGTGCCAGCAGCTTAGTAGGGACTACCTACAATGAGCAGTTCTTC. Amino acids: CASSLVGTTYNEQFF.

This rearrangement joins TRBV6-5 to TRBJ2-7; 9 bases align to TRBD1. From germline, CDR1 is MNHEY and CDR2 SVGAGI. V shed 9 bases, J shed 6 bases, and the junction held 12 bases outside the gene matches. The CDR3 has 14 residues. The CDR3 DNA reads as TGTGCCAGACAGGGGGCCCATTACTGGAGCGAGCAGTACGTC. Its translation is CARQGAHYWSEQYV.

J is TRBJ2-3 and V is TRBV5-4; 9 bases fit TRBD2. J gave up 7 bases and V 3 bases, and 9 bases lay outside the gene matches. Germline values: CDR1 SGHNT, CDR2 YYREEE (reference sequence). The CDR3 runs 15 residues. CDR3 residues: CASSSFGGGAYTQYF. The DNA for the CDR3 is TGTGCCAGCAGCTCCTTCGGCGGGGGGGCCTATACGCAGTATTTT.

V and J are TRBV28 and TRBJ1-6; TRBD1 aligns across 8 bases. V was pared by 6 bases and J by 6 bases, with 7 bases of the junction left unmatched. Germline CDR1 MDHEN, CDR2 SYDVKM. The CDR3 runs to 15 residues. CDR3 sequence: CASRTRTGINSPLHF. CDR3 DNA sequence: TGTGCCAGCAGAACGCGGACAGGGATTAATTCACCCCTCCACTTT.

This chain joins TRBV6-5 and TRBJ1-3; TRBD1 matches 7 bases. The V and J ends lost 2 bases and 2 bases, in that order; junction bases with no gene match: 3. The CDR3 is 15 amino acids. Germline CDR1 reads MNHEY; CDR2 reads SVGAGI. This CDR3 reads CASSYTGAAGNTIYF. In nucleotides, the CDR3 is TGTGCCAGCAGTTACACAGGGGCGGCTGGAAACACCATATATTTT.

The table lists this clone with a few counts. The chain uses TRBV6-1 and TRBJ1-2; D uncertain. CDR1 MNHNS and CDR2 SASEGT come from the germline V gene. Between the trimmed V and J ends, which lost 5 bases and 6 bases, there was a span of 16 bases. The CDR3 totals 14 residues. The CDR3 is CASSYRGFVDGYTF. DNA of the CDR3: TGTGCCAGCAGTTATAGAGGATTTGTGGATGGCTACACCTTC.

The chain recombines TRBV6-1 with TRBJ1-5; the D gene is possibly TRBD1 (6 bases). Germline loops: CDR1 MNHNS, CDR2 SASEGT. The CDR3 loop spans 14 amino acids. Trimming removed 3 bases at V and 7 bases at J, with 13 bases between. The DNA for the CDR3 is TGTGCCAGCAGTGAGATACAGGGAGGGCAGCCCCAGCATTTT. It is translated as CASSEIQGGQPQHF.

The rearrangement links TRBV29-1 to TRBJ1-2; 7 bases match TRBD1. With V trimmed by 3 bases and J by 0 bases, 10 bases remained unmatched. The CDR3 contains 16 residues. Looked up from germline, CDR1 is SQVTM and CDR2 is ANQGSEA. The CDR3 here is CSVDGTGARANYGYTF. The CDR3 DNA reads as TGCAGCGTTGATGGCACAGGGGCCCGAGCTAACTATGGCTACACCTTC.

The V and J genes are TRBV7-2 and TRBJ1-5; maybe TRBD1 (6 bases). V lost 5 bases, J lost 4 bases, and 21 bases lay in between. The CDR3 runs 17 residues. The V gene's germline CDR1 is SGHTA and CDR2 FQGNSA. The CDR3, as DNA: TGTGCCAGCAGCCGTATGACAACGACAGGCGGTAATCAGCCCCAGCATTTT. This codes for CASSRMTTTGGNQPQHF. Full variable domain (rest looked up from reference TRBV7-2 and TRBJ1-5): GAGVSQSPSNKVTEKGKDVELRCDPISGHTALYWYRQSLGQGLEFLIYFQGNSAPDKSGLPSDRFSAERTGGSVSTLTIQRTQQEDSAVYLCASSRMTTTGGNQPQHFGDGTRLSIL.

The chain links TRBV6-4 to TRBJ1-2, with 9 positions matching TRBD1. Germline-derived CDR1 and CDR2 are MRHNA and SNTAGT. This CDR3 contains 15 residues. The J segment lost 8 bases and the V segment lost 6 bases, leaving 13 bases of the junction unmatched. The CDR3 sequence is CASRATGGPYQGYTF. CDR3 bases: TGTGCCAGCAGAGCCACAGGGGGCCCCTACCAAGGCTACACCTTC.

J is TRBJ1-6 and V is TRBV14; unclear D gene. The CDR3 loop spans 16 amino acids. Trimming took 0 bases from V and 0 from J, leaving 6 bases between them. Germline values: CDR1 SGHDN, CDR2 FVKESK. The CDR3 here is CASSQDWSSYNSPLHF. The DNA of the CDR3 is TGTGCCAGCAGCCAAGACTGGAGCTCCTATAATTCACCCCTCCACTTT.

This clone has a handful of counts. The V gene is TRBV29-1, the J gene TRBJ2-3, with D possibly TRBD2 on 6 matching bases. V gave up 4 bases and J gave up 5 bases, with 16 bases separating them. Looked up from germline, CDR1 is SQVTM and CDR2 is ANQGSEA. CDR3 size: 14 residues. The CDR3 here is CSVATRQSVDTQYF. The CDR3, as DNA: TGCAGCGTTGCGACTAGACAGTCCGTAGATACGCAGTATTTT.

The chain uses TRBV7-2 and TRBJ2-1; D is possibly TRBD1 (6 bases). Trimming pared 2 bases from V and 1 base from J, leaving 12 bases between. The CDR3 is 16 amino acids. Germline-derived CDR1 and CDR2 are SGHTA and FQGNSA. The CDR3 sequence is CASSLSRGQSYNEQFF. CDR3 coding DNA: TGTGCCAGCAGCTTAAGCAGGGGCCAGTCCTACAATGAGCAGTTCTTC.

The chain links TRBV5-4 to TRBJ2-1, with 7 nucleotides matching TRBD2. Germline CDR1 is SGHNT and CDR2 is YYREEE (reference sequence). Losses at the gene ends were 0 bases for V and 6 bases for J; bases not matched to a gene: 9. The CDR3 totals 16 residues. Written as DNA, the CDR3 is TGTGCCAGCAGCTTGGGGGCGGGAGCGTATGGCAATGAGCAGTTCTTC. Its protein product is CASSLGAGAYGNEQFF.

V gene TRBV28 combines with J gene TRBJ1-2, with 9 positions matching TRBD1. V gave up 9 bases and J gave up 5 bases; unmatched junction bases: 19. Germline values: CDR1 MDHEN, CDR2 SYDVKM. The CDR3 extends over 17 amino acids. The CDR3 loop reads CARDKGRYRGREYGYTF. The CDR3 coding sequence is TGTGCCAGAGATAAAGGTCGCTACAGGGGGCGAGAGTATGGCTACACCTTC.

This chain connects TRBV6-5 to TRBJ2-5; maybe TRBD1 (5 bases). The germline V and J ends were trimmed by 0 bases and 2 bases, with 13 bases remaining between them. CDR3 length equals 16 residues. Germline V gene data show CDR1 as MNHEY and CDR2 as SVGAGI. The CDR3 DNA reads TGTGCCAGCAGTTACTCGCAGACAGCTGCACAAGAGACCCAGTACTTC. Amino acids: CASSYSQTAAQETQYF.

V and J are TRBV28 and TRBJ1-1; maybe TRBD1 (5 bases). From germline, CDR1 is MDHEN and CDR2 SYDVKM. This CDR3 comprises 14 residues. V shed 5 bases and J shed 0 bases, with 10 bases lying between them. CDR3 in amino acids: CASSPGHLNTEAFF. Written as DNA, the CDR3 is TGTGCCAGCAGTCCAGGACATCTGAACACTGAAGCTTTCTTT.

In its sample, this clone is medium-sized (0.01 to 0.1%). The chain joins TRBV7-9 to TRBJ2-1; TRBD2 matches 11 bases. Germline V gene sequence: CDR1 SEHNR, CDR2 FQNEAQ (reference sequence). V lost 2 bases, J lost 3 bases, and 9 bases stayed unmatched. The CDR3 loop spans 18 amino acids. CDR3 in amino acids: CASSLSGLAVPGYNEQFF. CDR3 in DNA: TGTGCCAGCAGCTTATCGGGACTAGCGGTCCCCGGCTACAATGAGCAGTTCTTC.

This chain links TRBV6-1 with TRBJ1-2; 8 nucleotides match TRBD1. The CDR3 has 14 amino acids. Germline V lookup: CDR1 MNHNS, CDR2 SASEGT. V was pared by 10 bases and J by 4 bases, with 11 bases of the junction left unmatched. This CDR3 is CATPGQELLYGYTF. The CDR3 bases are TGTGCCACCCCGGGACAGGAACTTCTCTATGGCTACACCTTC.

This sequence joins TRBV11-2 and TRBJ1-2; TRBD1 might be the D (6 bases). This CDR3 is built from 12 residues. The V end lost 3 bases, the J end lost 6 bases, and 8 bases lay between the germline ends. Germline V CDR1 and CDR2: SGHAT, FQNNGV. CDR3: CASSLSGDGYTF. The CDR3 nucleotides read TGTGCCAGCAGCTTGTCAGGGGATGGCTACACCTTC.

V is TRBV18 and J is TRBJ2-7, with 9 positions matching TRBD1. The CDR3 is 16 residues long. Germline CDR1 KGHSH, CDR2 LQKENI. V was clipped by 6 bases and J by 4 bases; unmatched bases: 13. The CDR3 DNA is TGTGCCAGCTCGCCTCGAACCGGGACAGGGATATACGAGCAGTACTTC. It encodes CASSPRTGTGIYEQYF.

The rearrangement joins TRBV27 to TRBJ1-1, with D tentatively TRBD1 (6 bases). The V gene's germline CDR1 is MNHEY and CDR2 SMNVEV (reference sequence). The CDR3 has 15 residues. The germline V and J ends were trimmed by 4 bases and 2 bases, with 14 bases remaining between them. CDR3 sequence: CASSSLQGLNTEAFF. The CDR3 region has the DNA TGTGCCAGCAGTTCCTTACAGGGATTAAACACTGAAGCTTTCTTT.

The V gene is TRBV7-3, the J gene TRBJ2-7; 9 bases line up with TRBD2. With V trimmed by 5 bases and J by 6 bases, 11 bases remained unmatched. Germline CDR1 reads SGHTA; CDR2 reads FQGTGA. CDR3 size: 15 residues. For the CDR3, the DNA is TGTGCCAGCAGCGTTGCGGGAGGGCTAGGCTCCGAGCAGTACTTC. Translated, it gives CASSVAGGLGSEQYF. Using reference TRBV7-3 and TRBJ2-7 for the parts outside the CDR3, the full variable domain is GAGVSQTPSNKVTEKGKYVELRCDPISGHTALYWYRQSLGQGPEFLIYFQGTGAADDSGLPNDRFFAVRPEGSVSTLKIQRTERGDSAVYLCASSVAGGLGSEQYFGPGTRLTVT.

The rearrangement uses TRBV9 and TRBJ1-2; no firm D call. V was cut by 0 bases and J by 8 bases, with 11 bases left in between. CDR3 length: 13 residues. Germline V gene sequence: CDR1 SGDLS, CDR2 YYNGEE. CDR3 DNA: TGTGCCAGCAGCGTAGAGGGCAAGCGGGGCTACACCTTC. Its protein is CASSVEGKRGYTF.